This T cell receptor (beta chain) was sequenced during a study of shared clonotypes between healthy human individuals (dated by TCRdb to 2018 to 2021). Describing the broader study: A couple of women and three men aged 18 to 49 years were included in the cohort. Libraries were prepared and TCR repertoires were sequenced by different laboratories using diverse techniques, in order to increase sequencing depth and limit assay-specific biases. Between about 0.8 and 8.9 billion PBMCs per donor were obtained by leukapheresis. For each donor, three plates each were used for CD4 naive and CD4 memory, two plates were used for CD8 naive, and one plate was used for CD8 memory. Blood TCR repertoires of four to six healthy adults were deeply sequenced to estimate repertoire size and the extent of clonotype sharing between individuals.

General conclusions and limits of the study: Rarefaction of sorted-subset datasets indicated incomplete sequencing despite the large sequencing depth. Sampling was limited to blood, and TCR repertoires in tissue likely differ from TCR repertoires in blood. Clonotypes shared by all four sorted-subset donors showed higher generation probabilities than non-shared clonotypes. The genetic and exposure-history diversity represented was limited by the small number of donors. Naive subsets generally had larger estimated clonotype richness than memory subsets. When four donors were compared, the shared fraction of clonotypes was 5% to 6.5% for naive CD4, about 4% for naive CD8, roughly 2.3% for memory CD4, and less than 0.5% for memory CD8. Pairwise subsampling indicated that sequencing depth was expected to affect the degree of clonotype sharing among donors.

Trimming removed 1 base from V and 9 bases from J, leaving 20 bases between the germline ends. CDR3 length: 16 amino acids, cysteine to phenylalanine. Only the CDR3 region is kept as DNA, spanning 48 bases read in frame from base 1. From a lookup of the germline V gene, CDR1 and CDR2 are SGHTA and FQGNSA. Using the deep immunoSEQ assay, multiplex PCR amplified TCR CDR3 regions from genomic DNA. Extracted genomic DNA from each cell subset was distributed evenly across all wells of several immunoSEQ 96-well plates, and each plate was treated as a replicate. For sorted subsets, about 200 ng genomic DNA, equal to about 30,000 T cell genomes, was loaded into each replicate PCR. Purified libraries were quantified with a Qubit 3.0 fluorometer, sized on a Bioanalyzer 2100, and re-quantified with the KAPA Library Quantification kit. A separate single-read 150-cycle Illumina NextSeq 550 flow cell was used to sequence each immunoSEQ 96-well plate. The published analysis was carried out like this. Because the immunoSEQ output included only junctional sequences and no quality scores, the filtering could not be the same as the filtering used for full-length reads. To assign V/J genes and CDR3, sequences were annotated using PyIR, a Python wrapper for IgBLAST v1.9, with IMGT germline references. Reads were filtered out if the reads had weak V/J assignments (E-value above 1e-6), no CDR3, stop codons, out-of-frame junctions, or ambiguous translated residues. V3J clonotypes were defined by identical inferred V gene, J gene, and CDR3 amino acid sequence. To compute the percentage overlap between repertoires, the number of shared unique clonotypes was divided by the size of the smaller repertoire. Richness of each repertoire was evaluated using RTK rarefaction, the Chao1 estimator, and Recon v2.1 estimates of unobserved clonotypes. OLGA was used to compute generation probabilities for all TCRbeta clonotypes that the gDNA method yielded from a handful of donors. The source is immuneACCESS, and TCRdb retained only in-frame sequences with V and J called. Part of the clones is not carried over; for the studies checked, unresolved V genes explain less than half of this, and the remainder is unexplained. V, J and clone size were drawn from that table, and D and trimming were deduced from the DNA. In all, the sample holds 2 million to 2.5 million clones, and more than 80% of those were seen once. The leading ten clones occupy 0.39% of the sample.

This clone has only one observation. Its cognate antigen has yet to be identified. Per-nucleotide qualities are absent, and no much larger clonotype sits a single base away. The donors were healthy, HIV-negative adults with no recently reported acute infections or vaccinations. Only Caucasian adults living in Nashville, Tennessee, USA were represented among the donors. CD4+ T cells were enriched through magnetic negative selection, after which naive cells were positively selected on CD45RA and the remaining negative fraction served as the memory subset. After blood collection by leukapheresis, PBMCs were isolated using Ficoll-Histopaque density gradient centrifugation and then cryopreserved in the vapor phase of liquid nitrogen. Purity and quantity of every magnetically sorted T cell population were checked by analytical flow cytometry. Genomic DNA was isolated from every sorted fraction and measured by UV absorbance on a Nanodrop 2000c.

The origin of this receptor is a man between 18 and 29 years old in good health. Some clones in this sample may be carry-over from other donors' samples. The chain is made from TRBV7-2 and TRBJ2-3; the D gene remains uncertain. The specimen was naive CD4+ T cells from PBMCs. Reading the label with the study, this specimen's cell subset or site is: CD45RA+ positively selected. CDR3 region: CASSLEFATLMGTQYF. The nucleotides are TGTGCCAGCAGCTTAGAGTTCGCCACGCTCATGGGAACGCAGTATTTT.